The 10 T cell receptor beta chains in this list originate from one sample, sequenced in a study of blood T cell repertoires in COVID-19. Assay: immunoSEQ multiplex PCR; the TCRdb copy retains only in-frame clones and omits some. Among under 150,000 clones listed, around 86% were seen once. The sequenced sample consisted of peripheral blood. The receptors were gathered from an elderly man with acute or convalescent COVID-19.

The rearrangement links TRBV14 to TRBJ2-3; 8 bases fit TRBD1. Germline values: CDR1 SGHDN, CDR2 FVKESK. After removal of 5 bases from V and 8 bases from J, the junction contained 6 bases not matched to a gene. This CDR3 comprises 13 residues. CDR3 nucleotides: TGTGCCAGCAGCGCAACAGGGGGGTTTACGCAGTATTTT. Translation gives CASSATGGFTQYF.

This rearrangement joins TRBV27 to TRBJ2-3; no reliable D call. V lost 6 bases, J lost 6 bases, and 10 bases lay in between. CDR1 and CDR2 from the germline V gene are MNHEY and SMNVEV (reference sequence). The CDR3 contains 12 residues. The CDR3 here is CASRNPRDTQYF. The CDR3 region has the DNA TGTGCCAGCAGGAACCCCCGGGATACGCAGTATTTT.

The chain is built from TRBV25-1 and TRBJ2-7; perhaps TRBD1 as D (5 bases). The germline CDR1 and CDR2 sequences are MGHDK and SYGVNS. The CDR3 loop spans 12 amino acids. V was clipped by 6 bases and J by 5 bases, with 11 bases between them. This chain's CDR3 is CASSSSGHEQYF. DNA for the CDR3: TGTGCCAGCAGCTCGTCAGGGCACGAGCAGTACTTC.

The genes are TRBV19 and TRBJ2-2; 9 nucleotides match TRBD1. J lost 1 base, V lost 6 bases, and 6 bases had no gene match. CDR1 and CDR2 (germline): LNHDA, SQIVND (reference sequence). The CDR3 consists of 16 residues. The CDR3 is CASRGAGQGNTGELFF. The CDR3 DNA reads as TGTGCCAGTAGGGGAGCGGGACAGGGGAACACCGGGGAGCTGTTTTTT.

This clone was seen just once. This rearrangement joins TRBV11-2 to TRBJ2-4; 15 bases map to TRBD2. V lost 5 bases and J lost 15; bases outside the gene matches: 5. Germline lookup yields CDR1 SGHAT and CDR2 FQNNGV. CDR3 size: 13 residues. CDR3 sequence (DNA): TGTGCCAGCAGCCCCGGACTAGCGGGAGGGGTGTACTTC. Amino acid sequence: CASSPGLAGGVYF.

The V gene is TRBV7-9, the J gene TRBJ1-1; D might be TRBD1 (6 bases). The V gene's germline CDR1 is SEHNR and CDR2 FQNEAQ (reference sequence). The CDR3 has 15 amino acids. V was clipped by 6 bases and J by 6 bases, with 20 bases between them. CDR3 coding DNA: TGTGCCAGCAGTTTGGGGGCAACCATATACGCTGAAGCTTTCTTT. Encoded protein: CASSLGATIYAEAFF.

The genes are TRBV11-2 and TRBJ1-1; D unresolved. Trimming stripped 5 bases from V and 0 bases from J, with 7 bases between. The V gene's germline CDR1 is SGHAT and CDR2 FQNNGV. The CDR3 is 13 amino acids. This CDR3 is CASSPGVNTEAFF. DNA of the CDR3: TGTGCCAGCAGCCCCGGGGTGAACACTGAAGCTTTCTTT.

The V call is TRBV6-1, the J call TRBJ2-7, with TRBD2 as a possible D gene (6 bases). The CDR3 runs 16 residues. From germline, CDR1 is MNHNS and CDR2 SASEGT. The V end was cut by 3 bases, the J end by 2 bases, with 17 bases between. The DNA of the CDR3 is TGTGCCAGCAGTGATCGGCGGGGAGTCGGCACCTACGAGCAGTACTTC. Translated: CASSDRRGVGTYEQYF.

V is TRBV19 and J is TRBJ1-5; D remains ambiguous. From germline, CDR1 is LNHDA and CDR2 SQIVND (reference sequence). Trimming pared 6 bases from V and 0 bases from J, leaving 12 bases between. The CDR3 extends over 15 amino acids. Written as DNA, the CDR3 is TGTGCCAGTAGGACGACACAATATAGCAATCAGCCCCAGCATTTT. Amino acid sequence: CASRTTQYSNQPQHF.

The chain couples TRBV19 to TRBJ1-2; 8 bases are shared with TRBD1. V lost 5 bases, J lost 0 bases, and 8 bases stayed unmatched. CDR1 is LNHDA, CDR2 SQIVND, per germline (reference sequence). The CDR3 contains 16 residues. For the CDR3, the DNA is TGTGCCAGTAGTGTTGCAGCAGGGGGCTCTAACTATGGCTACACCTTC. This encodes CASSVAAGGSNYGYTF.